The sequence of this TCR beta chain was determined in a study of CD8 T cells in Susac syndrome. Study overall: Among sequenced Susac syndrome patients, more than five had active disease and under ten were in remission.

The CDR3 spans 13 residues. V shed 3 bases and J shed 5 bases, with 10 bases lying between them. Germline V lookup: CDR1 SGHAT, CDR2 FQDESV (reference sequence). Negative isolation was used for CD8+ and CD4+ T cells and FACS enrichment for TEMRA cells. A quantity of about 0.5 to 1 ug RNA underwent reverse transcription using random hexamers. Across 54 Vbeta and 13 Jbeta, TCR beta CDR3 was amplified with immunoSEQ multiplex PCR. MiXCR was run by TCRdb on the immunoSEQ multiplex PCR reads, yielding one entry per CDR3 protein. In the table there are about 120,000 distinct CDR3 sequences, over 95% of which are singletons.

The chain uses TRBV11-1 and TRBJ2-5; D unresolved. The sequence derives from a human donor with Susac syndrome. The specimen sequenced was CD4+ T cells from PBMCs. The CDR3 loop reads CASSFPGGETQYF. DNA for the CDR3: TGTGCCAGCAGCTTCCCGGGCGGCGAGACCCAGTACTTC. Full variable domain (outside the CDR3, taken from reference TRBV11-1 and TRBJ2-5): EAEVAQSPRYKITEKSQAVAFWCDPISGHATLYWYRQILGQGPELLVQFQDESVVDDSQLPKDRFSAERLKGVDSTLKIQPAELGDSAMYLCASSFPGGETQYFGPGTRLLVL.